Below, one T cell receptor (beta chain) is given with its context. Its cognate antigen has yet to be identified. Base qualities were left out, and no much larger clone turns up one base away. This specimen comes from a study of T cells in Graves' hyperthyroidism and ophthalmopathy (dated by TCRdb to between 2017 and 2020). At the level of the whole study: Peripheral blood was collected at initial diagnosis, before any treatment. A discovery cohort of roughly 100 patients, about 44 with Graves' ophthalmopathy and fewer than 65 with stable Graves' hyperthyroidism, was used to find distinguishing TCR V-J signatures. Prospective prediction of ophthalmopathy was tested in an independent validation cohort consisting of some 18 hyperthyroidism patients and over 15 patients who later progressed to ophthalmopathy. For training and testing, the 95 to 100 patients in the discovery cohort were randomly divided in a 7:3 ratio. The study also compared thyroid tissue and blood T-cell repertoires from a handful of Graves' hyperthyroidism patients. Following sampling, methimazole starting at 30 mg daily was given to hyperthyroidism patients, and high-dose intravenous methylprednisolone was given to ophthalmopathy patients. The paper describes TCR Vbeta CDR3 sequencing of 135 peripheral blood samples, made up of approximately 40 ophthalmopathy patients, approximately 73 hyperthyroidism patients and approximately 17 progressor patients.

V gives up 4 bases and J gives up 0 bases, and the segment between their germline ends measures 15 bases. The CDR3 numbers 17 residues from cysteine through phenylalanine. Only the CDR3 part of the read is kept: 51 bases, read in frame from the first base. The germline V gene yields KGHDR for CDR1 and SFDVKD for CDR2. TCR beta CDR3 regions were amplified from RNA transcripts. The TCR CDR3 was subjected to a first round of RT-PCR using the HTBI primer set and the Qiagen OneStep RT-PCR kit. The libraries were constructed in a second round of multiplex PCR and then size-selected and purified. Sequencing of the libraries was done on an Illumina HiSeq2000 using paired-end 100 bp reads. The authors' analysis ran thus. SOAPnuke was used to process the raw data, removing reads that contained adapters or uncalled bases, had a mean Phred below 15, or lacked an exact match to the constant primer or identifier. COPE v1.2.5 was used to merge the high-quality paired reads, and each unique nucleotide sequence was defined as a clonotype. MiTCR v1.1 was used to align the clonotypes against IMGT TRBV, TRBD and TRBJ reference segments. The analysis included only V-J combinations with a frequency above 0.0001, which together covered over 98% of the repertoires. The TCS score was defined as the ratio of F50 (clonal expansion) to E x V (chaos), calculated using BLOSUM62-based TCRdist between CDR3 peptides within each V-J. Welch's t-statistics and random forest reduced 514 V-J features to 10 to 15, which were used in a naive Bayes classifier (R e1071). TCRdb trimmed the raw reads at Q25, called clones with MiXCR and kept productive beta chains. Rows are combined by CDR3 protein, so each entry shows the most common genes and DNA. It is TCRdb's table, rather than the study itself, that gives the V and J calls and clone size. Within this sample are more than 650,000 distinct CDR3 sequences, with around 15% of them counted one time only. The ten most abundant clones make up roughly a tenth of the sample.

Stable Graves' hyperthyroidism was defined as no progression to ophthalmopathy during 18 months of follow-up. The hyperthyroidism patients were between 18 and 65 years old and newly diagnosed, with a disease duration of less than 2 months. Exclusion was applied to patients with uncontrolled infections, other autoimmune diseases, pregnancy or lactation. Clinical symptoms, serum thyroxine and TRAb, thyroid ultrasound, and orbital computed tomography formed the basis for the diagnoses. PBMCs were separated from 10 ml of fresh peripheral blood using Ficoll-Paque density gradient centrifugation. Trizol reagent was used to extract total RNA, and RNA quality was then checked on an Agilent 2100 Bioanalyzer. Results and caveats for the whole study, not just this receptor: No statistical method was used to fix the sample size in advance, and group allocation was not hidden from the investigators. In cross-validation, a model built on a 13 V-J signature told ophthalmopathy apart from stable hyperthyroidism with 87.88% sensitivity and about 81% specificity, and in testing the same model reached 80%/75%. During validation, the model predicted progression to ophthalmopathy a median of approximately 6 months ahead of onset, with roughly 65% sensitivity and 72% to 80% specificity. Most expanded thyroid clonotypes (frequency above 0.001) were also detected in blood, a finding suggesting that blood repertoires may reflect thyroid immune responses.

Sample: blood. This clonotype was obtained from a woman younger than 30 with Graves' hyperthyroidism. This sequence uses TRBV24-1 and TRBJ2-1, with the D gene not clear enough to name. The CDR3 amino acid sequence is: CATSDPPGVSSYNEQFF. The sequenced DNA is TGTGCCACCAGTGACCCCCCCGGCGTGAGCTCCTACAATGAGCAGTTCTTC.